This paragraph reports one TCR beta chain. The data originate from a study of shared clonotypes between healthy human individuals. Genomic DNA belonging to each subset was distributed in equal measure over several immunoSEQ plates. Authors' processing steps: ImmunoSEQ sequences covered only the junction and lacked quality scores; filtering therefore differed. The method was immunoSEQ multiplex PCR; TCRdb's version includes in-frame clones alone and lacks a portion of them. V, J and clone size are taken as reported in that table, and D and trimming were inferred from the DNA itself. The sample yields some 1.5 million clones, roughly 96% seen once. Trimming took off 2 bases at V and 6 bases at J, with 13 bases between the two ends. The length of the CDR3 is 14 residues. Germline V lookup: CDR1 KGHSH, CDR2 LQKENI.

The specimen sequenced was naive CD4+ T cells sorted from blood. The subset is: CD45RA+ positively selected. The sequence derives from a man under 40 in good health. This chain joins TRBV18 and TRBJ1-2, with D possibly matching TRBD1 (6 bases). This CDR3 is CASSPKSGAHGYTF. In nucleotides, the CDR3 is TGTGCCAGCTCACCAAAATCAGGGGCCCATGGCTACACCTTC.